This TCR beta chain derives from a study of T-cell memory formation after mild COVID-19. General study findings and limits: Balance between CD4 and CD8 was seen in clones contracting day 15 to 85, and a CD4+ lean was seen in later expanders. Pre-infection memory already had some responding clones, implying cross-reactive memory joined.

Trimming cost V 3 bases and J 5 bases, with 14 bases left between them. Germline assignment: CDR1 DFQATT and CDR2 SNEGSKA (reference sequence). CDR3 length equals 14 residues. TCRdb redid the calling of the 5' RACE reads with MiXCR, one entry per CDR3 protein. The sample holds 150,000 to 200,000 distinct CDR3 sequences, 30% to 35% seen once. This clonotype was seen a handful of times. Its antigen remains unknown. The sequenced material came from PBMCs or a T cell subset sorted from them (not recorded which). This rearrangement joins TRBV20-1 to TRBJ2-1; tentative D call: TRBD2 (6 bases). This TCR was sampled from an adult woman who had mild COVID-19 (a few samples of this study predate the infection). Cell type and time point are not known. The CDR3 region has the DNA TGCAGTGCTAGGTCCGGGGGTAGGGACAATGAGCAGTTCTTC. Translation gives CSARSGGRDNEQFF.